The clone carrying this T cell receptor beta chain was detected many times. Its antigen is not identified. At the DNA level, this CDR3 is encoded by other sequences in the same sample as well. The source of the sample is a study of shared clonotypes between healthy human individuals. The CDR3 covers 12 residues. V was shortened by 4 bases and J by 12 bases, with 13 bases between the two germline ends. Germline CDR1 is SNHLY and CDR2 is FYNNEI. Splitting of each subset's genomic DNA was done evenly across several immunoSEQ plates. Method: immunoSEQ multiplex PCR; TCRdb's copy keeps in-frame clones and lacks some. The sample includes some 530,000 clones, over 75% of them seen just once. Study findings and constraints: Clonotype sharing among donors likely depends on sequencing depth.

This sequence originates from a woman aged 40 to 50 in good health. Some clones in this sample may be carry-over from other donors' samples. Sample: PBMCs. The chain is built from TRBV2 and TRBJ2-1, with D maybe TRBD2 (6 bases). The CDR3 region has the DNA TGTGCCAGCAGTGGAGAACTAGCAGGGCAGTTCTTC. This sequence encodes CASSGELAGQFF.